The 23 T cell receptor beta chains listed next were all sequenced from one sample in a study of blood T cell repertoires in COVID-19. Some clones are missing from TCRdb's copy, which holds only in-frame ones; the method was immunoSEQ multiplex PCR. The sample has approximately 220,000 clones, more than 75% seen once. Sequenced sample: peripheral blood. These receptor sequences come from a man aged 50-60 years with acute or convalescent COVID-19.

This sequence joins TRBV2 and TRBJ1-1, with a possible D match to TRBD1 (5 bases). CDR1 is SNHLY and CDR2 is FYNNEI in the germline V gene. CDR3 size: 15 residues. V was pared by 6 bases and J by 0 bases, with 14 bases between. The CDR3 sequence is CASRPGGGMNTEAFF. The CDR3 DNA reads as TGTGCCAGCAGACCCGGGGGGGGAATGAACACTGAAGCTTTCTTT.

The V call is TRBV6-6, the J call TRBJ2-7, with D possibly TRBD2 on 5 matching bases. The germline gives CDR1 MNHNY, CDR2 SVGAGI (reference sequence). This CDR3 spans 12 amino acids. Trimming shortened V by 7 bases and J by 3 bases, and 10 bases separated the two germline ends. The CDR3 sequence: CASKTEDYEQYF. CDR3 in DNA: TGTGCCAGCAAGACGGAGGACTACGAGCAGTACTTC.

This chain connects TRBV25-1 to TRBJ2-1; 9 bases agree with TRBD1. V trimming: 5 bases; J trimming: 9 bases; junction bases outside the gene matches: 2. The germline CDR1 and CDR2 sequences are MGHDK and SYGVNS. The CDR3 covers 12 residues. CDR3 region: CASSRQGVEQFF. DNA of the CDR3: TGTGCCAGCAGTAGACAGGGGGTTGAGCAGTTCTTC.

The genes are TRBV20-1 and TRBJ2-5; 15 bases are shared with TRBD2. CDR3 length: 17 residues. The germline gives CDR1 DFQATT, CDR2 SNEGSKA (reference sequence). The V gene end was trimmed by 3 bases and the J gene end by 6 bases; junction bases not matched to a gene: 11. CDR3 bases: TGCAGTGCTAGTCACGGACTAGCGGGGGGGCGCGTGCAGACCCAGTACTTC. It encodes CSASHGLAGGRVQTQYF.

V usage is TRBV4-2 and J usage is TRBJ1-3, with a tentative D call TRBD1 (6 bases). CDR1 and CDR2 (germline): LGHNA, YNFKEQ. The V gene lost 0 bases and the J gene lost 1 base, with 19 bases spanning the gap. The CDR3 is 19 residues long. The CDR3 here is CASSQDPSTGAVSGNTIYF. CDR3 nucleotides: TGTGCCAGCAGCCAAGATCCATCGACAGGCGCCGTTTCTGGAAACACCATATATTTT.

The J gene is TRBJ2-2, the V gene TRBV6-5; 10 nucleotides agree with TRBD1. The CDR3 has 15 residues. The germline V gene encodes CDR1 MNHEY and CDR2 SVGAGI. V shed 6 bases and J 4 bases; nucleotides not matched to a gene: 5. The DNA for the CDR3 is TGTGCCAGCAGCTACCGGGACAGGGGCACCGGGGAGCTGTTTTTT. This encodes CASSYRDRGTGELFF.

The chain employs TRBV3-1 (or the pseudogene TRBV3-2) and TRBJ1-2; D remains ambiguous. Germline-derived CDR1 and CDR2 are LGHDT and YNNKEL (reference sequence). V lost 0 bases and J lost 8, with 16 bases in between. This CDR3 contains 15 residues. The CDR3 DNA reads TGTGCCAGCAGCCAAGATCGACGGGCGGCGGGCGGCTACACCTTC. Residues: CASSQDRRAAGGYTF.

This clone was picked up one time. The chain joins TRBV18 to TRBJ2-1; D is unclear. Per the germline V gene, CDR1 is KGHSH and CDR2 is LQKENI. Trimming removed 2 bases from V and 6 bases from J, with 8 bases in between. The CDR3 has 13 residues. The CDR3 sequence: CASSPKSINEQFF. Here the CDR3 DNA reads TGTGCCAGCTCACCAAAATCTATCAATGAGCAGTTCTTC.

The CDR3 coding sequence is TGTGCCAGCACCGGGGGGACAGGGGGCGCTCACGAGCAGTACTTC. It codes for CASTGGTGGAHEQYF. The V and J genes are TRBV6-6 and TRBJ2-7, with 12 bases fitting TRBD1. CDR3 length equals 15 residues. Germline CDR1 MNHNY, CDR2 SVGAGI (reference sequence). Trimming cost V 7 bases and J 5 bases; bases outside gene matches: 9.

This clone was picked up a small number of times. Here the CDR3 DNA reads TGTGCCAGTAGCGCAGGGGGCGCGATCAGAACTAATGAAAAACTGTTTTTT. It is translated as CASSAGGAIRTNEKLFF. The chain recombines TRBV19 with TRBJ1-4; TRBD1 agrees at 8 bases. This CDR3 has 17 residues. CDR1 is LNHDA, CDR2 SQIVND, per germline (reference sequence). V shed 6 bases and J 1 base; nucleotides not matched to a gene: 10.

The chain carries TRBV5-8 and TRBJ2-7; the D gene is possibly TRBD2 (5 bases). The CDR3 is made up of 12 amino acids. Germline lookup yields CDR1 SGHTS and CDR2 YDEGEE. V lost 1 base and J 12 bases, leaving 14 bases between the germline ends. CDR3 sequence: CASSLSRELPYF. The CDR3, as DNA: TGTGCCAGCAGCTTGTCTAGGGAGTTACCGTACTTC. The full variable domain, completed using reference TRBV5-8 and TRBJ2-7, is EAGVTQSPTHLIKTRGQQATLRCSPISGHTSVYWYQQALGLGLQFLLWYDEGEERNRGNFPPRFSGRQFPNYSSELNVNALELEDSALYLCASSLSRELPYFGPGTRLTVT.

V and J are TRBV6-1 and TRBJ2-2, with D perhaps matching TRBD1 (6 bases). V was clipped by 2 bases and J by 4 bases, with 17 bases between them. The V gene's germline CDR1 is MNHNS and CDR2 SASEGT. The CDR3 runs 17 residues. CDR3: CASSETLPTGLTGELFF. The CDR3 DNA sequence: TGTGCCAGCAGTGAAACCCTTCCGACAGGTCTCACCGGGGAGCTGTTTTTT.

The chain combines TRBV4-2 with TRBJ2-2, with 11 bases matching TRBD1. V gave up 5 bases and J gave up 4 bases; unmatched junction bases: 6. Germline CDR1 and CDR2: LGHNA and YNFKEQ. The CDR3 spans 16 residues. For the CDR3, the DNA is TGTGCCAGCAGCTATCCCGGGACAGGGGGCACCGGGGAGCTGTTTTTT. Protein: CASSYPGTGGTGELFF.

The chain carries TRBV6-5 and TRBJ1-4; D remains ambiguous. The germline V gene has CDR1 MNHEY and CDR2 SVGAGI. This CDR3 comprises 14 residues. The V end lost 6 bases, the J end lost 7 bases, and 15 bases lay between the germline ends. In DNA, the CDR3 is TGTGCCAGCAGCCGCAGCGAGAGGGTTGAAAAACTGTTTTTT. Translation gives CASSRSERVEKLFF.

The rearrangement links TRBV11-2 to TRBJ1-6, with TRBD1 matching over 9 bases. V gave up 3 bases and J gave up 9 bases; unmatched junction bases: 6. The CDR3 has 15 amino acids. Germline lookup yields CDR1 SGHAT and CDR2 FQNNGV. Here the CDR3 DNA reads TGTGCCAGCAGCTTCTACAGGGGGCAGGGTTCACCCCTCCACTTT. Its translation: CASSFYRGQGSPLHF.

The genes are TRBV7-9 and TRBJ1-2; no firm D call. Trimming removed 5 bases from V and 8 bases from J, with 12 bases in between. Per germline, CDR1 SEHNR and CDR2 FQNEAQ (reference sequence). This CDR3 region has 12 residues. CDR3 DNA sequence: TGTGCCAGCAGCCCCGTGGCGGGAGGCTACACCTTC. This gives the protein CASSPVAGGYTF.

The V gene is TRBV19, the J gene TRBJ1-2; D gene ambiguous. The CDR3 spans 13 residues. Germline CDR1 and CDR2: LNHDA and SQIVND (reference sequence). Trimming stripped 4 bases from V and 8 bases from J, with 14 bases between. The CDR3 coding sequence is TGTGCCAGTAGTAGGAGGGAAGTGGGGGGCTACACCTTC. Protein sequence: CASSRREVGGYTF. Using reference TRBV19 and TRBJ1-2 for the parts outside the CDR3, the full variable domain is DGGITQSPKYLFRKEGQNVTLSCEQNLNHDAMYWYRQDPGQGLRLIYYSQIVNDFQKGDIAEGYSVSREKKESFPLTVTSAQKNPTAFYLCASSRREVGGYTFGSGTRLTVV.

J is TRBJ1-2 and V is TRBV3-1 (or the pseudogene TRBV3-2); perhaps TRBD1 as D (6 bases). In germline, CDR1 is LGHDT, CDR2 YNNKEL (reference sequence). V was pared by 5 bases and J by 2 bases, with 12 bases between. CDR3 length equals 14 residues. In DNA, the CDR3 is TGTGCCAGCAGCTATTCAGGGGCGAACTATGGCTACACCTTC. Its translation is CASSYSGANYGYTF.

The rearrangement joins TRBV6-5 to TRBJ2-7, with 8 nucleotides matching TRBD1. Per germline, CDR1 MNHEY and CDR2 SVGAGI. The CDR3 length is 15 residues. Losses at the gene ends were 6 bases for V and 2 bases for J; bases not matched to a gene: 9. DNA of the CDR3: TGTGCCAGCAGGCCACAGGGGGTCAGGACCTACGAGCAGTACTTC. Amino acids: CASRPQGVRTYEQYF.

The rearrangement uses TRBV7-9 and TRBJ2-1, with a possible D match to TRBD1 (6 bases). V gave up 5 bases and J gave up 4 bases, with 15 bases separating them. This CDR3 is 15 amino acids long. Germline CDR1 and CDR2: SEHNR and FQNEAQ (reference sequence). The CDR3 is CASSPQGSPYNEQFF. The CDR3 coding sequence is TGTGCCAGCAGCCCCCAGGGGTCCCCATACAATGAGCAGTTCTTC.

The chain combines TRBV5-6 with TRBJ2-5; TRBD2 matches 10 bases. This CDR3 has 15 residues. Germline CDR1 reads SGHDT; CDR2 reads YYEEEE. V lost 4 bases to trimming and J lost 5 bases; unmatched junction nucleotides: 8. As DNA, the CDR3 is TGTGCCAGCAGCCTGCTAGCGGGGGCGCGGGAGACCCAGTACTTC. Amino acids: CASSLLAGARETQYF.

The chain couples TRBV27 to TRBJ2-1, with D maybe TRBD2 (5 bases). The CDR3 extends over 11 amino acids. Trimming pared 3 bases from V and 9 bases from J, leaving 6 bases between. Germline CDR1 and CDR2: MNHEY and SMNVEV (reference sequence). CDR3 sequence: CASSFRGEQFF. In DNA, the CDR3 is TGTGCCAGCAGTTTTCGGGGTGAGCAGTTCTTC.

Comments on this clone: At the DNA level, this CDR3 is encoded by other sequences in the same sample as well. V gene TRBV29-1 combines with J gene TRBJ1-2; tentative D call: TRBD1 (5 bases). With 3 bases removed from V and 0 bases from J, the gap between germline ends came to 8 bases. Germline CDR1 and CDR2: SQVTM and ANQGSEA. CDR3 length equals 13 residues. The CDR3 sequence: CSVEGGSNYGYTF. The CDR3, as DNA: TGCAGCGTTGAGGGGGGTTCTAACTATGGCTACACCTTC.